Below, one T cell receptor (beta chain) is given with its context. The entry originates in a study of blood T cell repertoires in COVID-19. Study background: COVID-19 samples, acute and convalescent, were from the United States, Italy and Spain. PBMCs, B-cell-depleted T cells, or T cells were the source of the cDNA or gDNA that made up the material.

The V and J ends lost 1 base and 4 bases, in that order; junction bases with no gene match: 2. The germline V gene encodes CDR1 SGHTA and CDR2 FQGNSA. The CDR3 covers 14 residues. Study processing details: Estimated nucleated cell counts came from reference gene primer amplification. Only in-frame clones appear in the TCRdb table, and some are missing; sequencing was by immunoSEQ multiplex PCR. The D gene and trimming were derived from the DNA, and the V and J assignments and clone size from that table. The repertoire has 110,000 or so clones, over 70% of them found once; the top ten carry approximately 1.5%.

Sequencing was performed on peripheral blood. The rearrangement joins TRBV7-2 to TRBJ2-7; 9 bases agree with TRBD1. The sequence derives from a man between 50 and 59 years old with acute or convalescent COVID-19. The CDR3 protein is CASSLVDRGYEQYF. DNA of the CDR3: TGTGCCAGCAGCTTAGTGGACAGGGGTTACGAGCAGTACTTC.